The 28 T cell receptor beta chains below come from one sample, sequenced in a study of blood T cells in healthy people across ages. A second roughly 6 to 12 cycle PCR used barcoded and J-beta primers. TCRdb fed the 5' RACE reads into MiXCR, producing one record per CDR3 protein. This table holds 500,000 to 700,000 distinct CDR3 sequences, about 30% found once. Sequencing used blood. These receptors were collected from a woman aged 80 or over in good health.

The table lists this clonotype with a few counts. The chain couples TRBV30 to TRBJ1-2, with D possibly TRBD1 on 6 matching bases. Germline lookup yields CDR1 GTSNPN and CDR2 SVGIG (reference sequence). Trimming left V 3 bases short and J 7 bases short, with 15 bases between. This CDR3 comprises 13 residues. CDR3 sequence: CAWRQYREGGYTF. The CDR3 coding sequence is TGTGCCTGGAGACAGTACAGGGAGGGTGGCTACACCTTC.

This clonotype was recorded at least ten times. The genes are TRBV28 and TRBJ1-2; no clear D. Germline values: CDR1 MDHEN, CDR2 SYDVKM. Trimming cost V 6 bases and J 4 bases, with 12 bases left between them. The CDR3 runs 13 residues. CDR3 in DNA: TGTGCCAGCAGACCCCCCGATGGCTATGGCTACACCTTC. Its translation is CASRPPDGYGYTF.

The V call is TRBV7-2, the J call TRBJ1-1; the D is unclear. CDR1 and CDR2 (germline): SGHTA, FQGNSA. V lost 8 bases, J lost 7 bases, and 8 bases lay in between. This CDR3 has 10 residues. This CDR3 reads CASGVGEAFF. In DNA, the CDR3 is TGTGCCAGCGGAGTAGGTGAAGCTTTCTTT.

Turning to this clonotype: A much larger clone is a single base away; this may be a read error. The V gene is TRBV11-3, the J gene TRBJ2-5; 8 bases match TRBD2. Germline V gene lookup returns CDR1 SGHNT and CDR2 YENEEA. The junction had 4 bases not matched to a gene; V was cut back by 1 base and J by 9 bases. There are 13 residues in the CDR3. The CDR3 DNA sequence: TGTGCCAGCAGCTTAGTCCCGGGGGGGGCCCAGTACTTC. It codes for CASSLVPGGAQYF.

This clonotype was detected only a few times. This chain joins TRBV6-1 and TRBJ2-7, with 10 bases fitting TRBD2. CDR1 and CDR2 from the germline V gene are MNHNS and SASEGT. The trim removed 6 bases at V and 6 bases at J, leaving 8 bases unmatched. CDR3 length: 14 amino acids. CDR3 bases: TGTGCCAGCAGACCAGCGGGGGGGCGTCGCGAGCAGTACTTC. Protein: CASRPAGGRREQYF.

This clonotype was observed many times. The CDR3 nucleotides read TGCGCCAGCAGCTTGGCCGGGGCACGGAACACTGAAGCTTTCTTT. It translates to CASSLAGARNTEAFF. V and J are TRBV5-1 and TRBJ1-1, with D perhaps TRBD1 (5 bases). The germline CDR1 and CDR2 sequences are SGHRS and YFSETQ. The CDR3 totals 15 residues. Trimming took off 0 bases at V and 1 base at J, with 10 bases between the two ends.

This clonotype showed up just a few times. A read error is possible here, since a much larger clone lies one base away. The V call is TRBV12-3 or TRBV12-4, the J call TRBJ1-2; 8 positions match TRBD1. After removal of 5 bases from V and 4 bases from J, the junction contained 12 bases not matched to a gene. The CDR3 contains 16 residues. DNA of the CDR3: TGTGCCAGCAGTCCGGACGGCCTAGACAGGGGCTATGGCTACACCTTC. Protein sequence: CASSPDGLDRGYGYTF.

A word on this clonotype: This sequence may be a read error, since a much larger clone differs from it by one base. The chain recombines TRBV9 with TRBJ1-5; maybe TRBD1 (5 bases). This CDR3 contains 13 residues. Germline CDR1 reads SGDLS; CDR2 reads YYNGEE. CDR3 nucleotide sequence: TGTACCAGCAGCCCAGGGCGAGAACAGCCCCAGCATTTT. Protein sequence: CTSSPGREQPQHF.

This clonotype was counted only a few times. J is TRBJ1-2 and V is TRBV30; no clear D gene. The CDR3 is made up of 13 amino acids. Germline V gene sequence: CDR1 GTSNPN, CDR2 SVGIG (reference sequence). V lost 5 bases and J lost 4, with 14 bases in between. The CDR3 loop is CAWWDWGTYGYTF. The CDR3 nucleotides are TGTGCCTGGTGGGATTGGGGAACCTATGGCTACACCTTC.

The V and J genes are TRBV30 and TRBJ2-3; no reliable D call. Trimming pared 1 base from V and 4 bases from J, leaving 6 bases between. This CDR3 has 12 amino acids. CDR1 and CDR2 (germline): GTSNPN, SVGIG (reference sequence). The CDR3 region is CAWSAVPDTQYF. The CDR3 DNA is TGTGCCTGGAGTGCGGTCCCAGATACGCAGTATTTT.

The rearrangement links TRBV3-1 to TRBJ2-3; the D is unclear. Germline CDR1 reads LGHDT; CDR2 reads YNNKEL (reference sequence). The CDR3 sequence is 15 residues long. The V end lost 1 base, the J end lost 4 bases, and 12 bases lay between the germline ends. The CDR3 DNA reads TGTGCCAGCAGCCAAGGGCCCGGGTCGGCAGATACGCAGTATTTT. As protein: CASSQGPGSADTQYF.

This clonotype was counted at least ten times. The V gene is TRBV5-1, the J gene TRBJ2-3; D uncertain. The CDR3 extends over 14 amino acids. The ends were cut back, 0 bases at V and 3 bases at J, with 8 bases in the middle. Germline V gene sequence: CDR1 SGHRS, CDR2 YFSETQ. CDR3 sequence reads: CASSLALQTDTQYF. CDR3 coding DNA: TGCGCCAGCAGCTTGGCCTTACAAACAGATACGCAGTATTTT.

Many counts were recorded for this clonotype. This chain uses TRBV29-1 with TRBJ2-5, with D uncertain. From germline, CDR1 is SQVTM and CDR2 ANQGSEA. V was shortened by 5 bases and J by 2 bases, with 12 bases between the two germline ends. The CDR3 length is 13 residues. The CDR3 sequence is CSVFPGIQETQYF. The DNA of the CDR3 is TGCAGCGTTTTCCCGGGCATTCAAGAGACCCAGTACTTC.

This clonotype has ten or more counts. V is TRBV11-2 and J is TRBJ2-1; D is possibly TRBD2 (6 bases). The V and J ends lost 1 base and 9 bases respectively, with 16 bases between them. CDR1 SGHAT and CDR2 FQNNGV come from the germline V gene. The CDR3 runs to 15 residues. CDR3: CASSLGGASGVEQFF. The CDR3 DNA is TGTGCCAGCAGCTTAGGTGGGGCCTCGGGGGTTGAGCAGTTCTTC.

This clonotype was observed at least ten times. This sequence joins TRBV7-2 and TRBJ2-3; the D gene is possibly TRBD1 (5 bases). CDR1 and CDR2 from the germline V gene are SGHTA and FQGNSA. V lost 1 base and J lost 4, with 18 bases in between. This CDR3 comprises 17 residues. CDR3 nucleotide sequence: TGTGCCAGCAGCTTAGACCCTAGTGGGGCACAGGCAGATACGCAGTATTTT. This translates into CASSLDPSGAQADTQYF.

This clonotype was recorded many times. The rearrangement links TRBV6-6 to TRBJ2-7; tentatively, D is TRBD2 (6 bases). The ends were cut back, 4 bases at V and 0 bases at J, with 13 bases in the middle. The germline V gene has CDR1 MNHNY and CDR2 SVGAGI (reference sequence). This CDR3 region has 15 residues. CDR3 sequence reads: CASSFREDLSYEQYF. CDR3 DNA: TGTGCCAGCAGTTTTAGGGAGGACCTCTCCTACGAGCAGTACTTC.

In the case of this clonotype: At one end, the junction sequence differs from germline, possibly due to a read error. In DNA, the CDR3 is TGTGCCAGCAACCTGTGGACTAGCGGCGCTTCTCAAGAGACCCGGTACTTC. Protein: CASNLWTSGASQETRYF. The chain recombines TRBV28 with TRBJ2-5; TRBD2 matches at 10 bases. CDR3 length: 17 amino acids. Germline CDR1 MDHEN, CDR2 SYDVKM.

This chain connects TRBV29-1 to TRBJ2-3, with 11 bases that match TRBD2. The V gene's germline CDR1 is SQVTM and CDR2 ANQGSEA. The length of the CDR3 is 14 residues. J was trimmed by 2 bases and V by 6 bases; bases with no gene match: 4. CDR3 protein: CSVRLAGITDTQYF. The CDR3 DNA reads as TGCAGCGTCCGACTAGCGGGGATCACAGATACGCAGTATTTT.

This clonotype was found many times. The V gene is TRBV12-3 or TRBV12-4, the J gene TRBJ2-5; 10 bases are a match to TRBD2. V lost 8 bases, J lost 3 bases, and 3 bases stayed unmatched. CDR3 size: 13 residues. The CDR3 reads CASGSGGKETQYF. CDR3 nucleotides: TGTGCCAGCGGTAGCGGGGGGAAAGAGACCCAGTACTTC.

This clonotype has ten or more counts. The CDR3 DNA is TGCGCCAGCAGCCAAGACAGACTAGCGGGGGGCTCGGTCTACAATGAGCAGTTCTTC. Amino acids: CASSQDRLAGGSVYNEQFF. J is TRBJ2-1 and V is TRBV4-3; 13 nucleotides line up with TRBD2. Germline CDR1 and CDR2: LGHNA and YSLEER. Trimming removed 0 bases from V and 3 bases from J; junction bases left unmatched: 8. This CDR3 is 19 amino acids long.

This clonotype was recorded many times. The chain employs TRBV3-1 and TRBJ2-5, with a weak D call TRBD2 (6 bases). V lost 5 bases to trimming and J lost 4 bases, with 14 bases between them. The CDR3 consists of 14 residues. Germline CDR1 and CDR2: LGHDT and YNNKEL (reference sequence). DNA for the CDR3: TGTGCCAGCAGCTGGGTCGCGGGGTCAGAGACCCAGTACTTC. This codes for CASSWVAGSETQYF.

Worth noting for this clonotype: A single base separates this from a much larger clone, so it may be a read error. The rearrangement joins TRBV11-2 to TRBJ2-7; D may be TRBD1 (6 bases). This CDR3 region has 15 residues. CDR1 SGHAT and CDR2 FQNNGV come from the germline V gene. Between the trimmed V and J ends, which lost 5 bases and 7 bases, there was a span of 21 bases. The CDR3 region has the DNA TGTGCCAGCAGCGTCAATCCAGGGGCAGGGGATGAGCAGTACTTC. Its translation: CASSVNPGAGDEQYF.

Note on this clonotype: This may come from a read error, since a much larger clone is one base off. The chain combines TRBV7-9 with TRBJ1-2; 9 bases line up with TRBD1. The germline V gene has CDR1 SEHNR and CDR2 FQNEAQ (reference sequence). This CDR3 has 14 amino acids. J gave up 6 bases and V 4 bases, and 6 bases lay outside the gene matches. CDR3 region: CASSSWDRVHGYTF. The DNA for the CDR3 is TGTGCCAGCAGCTCATGGGACAGGGTTCATGGCTACACCTTC. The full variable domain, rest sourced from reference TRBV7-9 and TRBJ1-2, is DTGVSQNPRHKITKRGQNVTFRCDPISEHNRLYWYRQTLGQGPEFLTYFQNEAQLEKSRLLSDRFSAERPKGSFSTLEIQRTEQGDSAMYLCASSSWDRVHGYTFGSGTRLTVV.

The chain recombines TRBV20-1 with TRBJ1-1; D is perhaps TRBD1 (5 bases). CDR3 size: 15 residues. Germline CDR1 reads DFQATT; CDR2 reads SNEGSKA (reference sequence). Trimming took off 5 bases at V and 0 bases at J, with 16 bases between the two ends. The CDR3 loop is CSAARQNGMNTEAFF. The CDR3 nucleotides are TGCAGTGCTGCCCGACAGAACGGCATGAACACTGAAGCTTTCTTT.

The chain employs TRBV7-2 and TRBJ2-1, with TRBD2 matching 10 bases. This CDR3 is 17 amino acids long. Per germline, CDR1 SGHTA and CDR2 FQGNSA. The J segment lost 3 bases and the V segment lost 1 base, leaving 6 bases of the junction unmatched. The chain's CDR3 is CASSLEFGLADYNEQFF. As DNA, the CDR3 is TGTGCCAGCAGCTTAGAGTTCGGACTAGCGGACTACAATGAGCAGTTCTTC.

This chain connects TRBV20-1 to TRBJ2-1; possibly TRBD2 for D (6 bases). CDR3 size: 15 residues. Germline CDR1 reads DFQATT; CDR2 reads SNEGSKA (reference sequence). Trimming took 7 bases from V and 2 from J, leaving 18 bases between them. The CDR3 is CSVAPSVNTYNEQFF. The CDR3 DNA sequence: TGCAGTGTTGCCCCTAGCGTTAACACCTACAATGAGCAGTTCTTC.

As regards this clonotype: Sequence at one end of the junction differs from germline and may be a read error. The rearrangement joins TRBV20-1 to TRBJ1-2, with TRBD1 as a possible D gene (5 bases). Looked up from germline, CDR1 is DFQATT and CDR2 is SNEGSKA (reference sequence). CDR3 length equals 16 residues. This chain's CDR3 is CSTRWTYGEANYGYTF. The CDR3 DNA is TGCAGTACTAGGTGGACATATGGGGAAGCTAACTATGGCTACACCTTC.

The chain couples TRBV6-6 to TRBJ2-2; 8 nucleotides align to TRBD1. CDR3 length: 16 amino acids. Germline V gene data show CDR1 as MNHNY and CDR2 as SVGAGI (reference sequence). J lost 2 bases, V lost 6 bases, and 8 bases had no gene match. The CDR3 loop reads CASSSGQGFNTGELFF. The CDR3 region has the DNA TGTGCCAGCAGCTCCGGACAGGGTTTCAACACCGGGGAGCTGTTTTTT.